Listed here is a single T cell receptor (beta chain). Its antigen specificity is not known. A much larger clone lies a single base off, so this may be a read error. A multiplex PCR system amplified the TCR beta CDR3 region, with a first 10-cycle round using 32 V-gene forward and 13 J-gene reverse primers. The first PCR round used a QIAGEN Multiplex PCR Kit, and the primer sequences were filed in Chinese patent CN105087789A. Illumina universal primers were added in a second PCR round performed with the Phusion High-Fidelity PCR Kit. The TCR libraries underwent paired-end sequencing with a read length of 151 bp on the Illumina HiSeq X Ten platform. Per the authors' processing: Reads lacking multiplex PCR primers were removed with Cutadapt, read pairs were merged with PEAR, and CDR3 regions were called with MiXCR default settings. Shannon entropy measured repertoire diversity, and clonality was calculated as one minus the Shannon entropy divided by the ln of the count of productive unique sequences. Clonotypes at a frequency of at least 0.5% were defined as dominant or high-frequency T-cell clones. TCRdb trimmed the raw reads at Q25, called clones with MiXCR and kept productive beta chains. Every distinct CDR3 protein forms one entry, paired with its most common genes and DNA. The V and J calls were not made by the authors but by TCRdb's processing. Recorded for this sample are 10,000 or so distinct CDR3 sequences; more than 25% of them occurred a single time. The leading ten clones occupy 25% to 30% of the sample.

The germline V gene encodes CDR1 SGHDT and CDR2 YYEEEE. V sheds 5 bases and J sheds 2 bases, leaving 28 bases between their ends. The CDR3 goes from the cysteine to the phenylalanine over 19 residues. Just CDR3 DNA is preserved here, 57 bases in frame from base 1. This sample was included in a study of immune heterogeneity within non-small cell lung tumors (dated by TCRdb to the late 2010s). At the level of the whole study: By histology, the tumors included roughly 11 non-squamous carcinomas, a few squamous cell carcinomas and 1 tumor not otherwise specified. Whole-exome sequencing, RNA-seq and TCR beta repertoire sequencing were combined for multiple spatially distinct regions from each NSCLC tumor so that intratumoral immune heterogeneity could be examined. TCR repertoires were analyzed from some 60 tumor loci of some 16 patients, whereas transcriptome data were available for only about 46 loci from roughly twelve patients. Binding of neoantigens to the HLA alleles of each patient was predicted with netMHCpan-3.0 for mutant peptides of 8 to 11 amino acids. The paper as a whole reports these results and caveats: Local tumor mutational burden and local T-cell repertoire clonality had a statistically significant but moderate positive correlation (R about 0.35). High-frequency TCR beta clonotypes were found to be largely distinct between individual patients. Within a patient, the same dominant CDR3B clonotypes appeared at multiple loci, but different tumor locations also contained unique high-frequency clones.

Genomic DNA extracted from bulk tumor tissue served as TCR template, with about 0.65 ug gDNA amplified per sample. During surgery, several biopsies were collected from each primary tumor and placed as far from one another as possible within the tumor mass. The study cohort was described as untreated, and the patients were newly diagnosed NSCLC cases having curative surgery. The donor group was made up of 15 newly diagnosed non-small cell lung cancer patients undergoing surgery with curative intent. A couple of independent pathologists reviewed the resected tumor masses. Sequencing was performed only on DNA and RNA samples of high quality.

Sequencing used lung tumor tissue. The chain couples TRBV5-6 to TRBJ2-5; the D gene identity is not certain. This sequence was found in a woman in her 50s with non-small cell lung cancer. The DNA sequence reads TGTGCCAGCAGACAAAGGACCGCCAGGACCGAGCTGGCTCAAGAGACCCAGTACTTC. Its translation reads: CASRQRTARTELAQETQYF.